The T cell receptor beta chain described here comes from a study of OX40 agonist ivuxolimab in advanced cancers. Study in general: Partial responses occurred in three patients (one hepatocellular carcinoma, two cutaneous melanoma).

This clone has a single count. Its target is not known. Study-level results: Determination of antigen specificity was not performed for the expanded peripheral T cells. Patients with a partial response at 0.1-3.0 mg/kg had among the lowest clonal expansion.

Clones were sequenced by immunoSEQ multiplex PCR, and TCRdb holds only the in-frame ones, with some missing. Altogether under 45,000 clones are present, around four fifths being singletons, with the ten largest covering roughly 39%. CDR3 length: 13 residues. Germline V lookup: CDR1 MNHNS, CDR2 SASEGT. Trimming cost V 2 bases and J 14 bases, with 16 bases left between them. Sequencing used CD4+ or CD8+ T cells sorted from blood, obtained in a trial of the OX40 agonist ivuxolimab. This receptor was identified in an adult with an advanced solid tumor such as melanoma, head and neck, liver or kidney cancer. The V call is TRBV6-1, the J call TRBJ1-3, with TRBD1 as a possible D gene (6 bases). The CDR3, as DNA: TGTGCCAGCAGTGAAAGGGGGGGGCAGGGAGTATATTTT. Translated, it gives CASSERGGQGVYF.